This TCR beta chain stems from a study of spatial heterogeneity in lung cancer. Study overall: Compared with alpha-chain sequences, beta-chain sequences were consistently detected in greater numbers. Notes on the study in general: Tumor TCRs that were ubiquitous and expanded showed up in blood more at resection than follow-up.

Time point defined: blood at routine non-recurrence follow-up after resection. This clonotype was detected a few times. Its antigen is as yet unknown. This CDR3 has 13 amino acids. V lost 7 bases and J lost 0, with 7 bases in between. Germline CDR1 and CDR2: SNHLY and FYNNEI. TCRdb redid the calling of the 5' RACE reads with MiXCR, one entry per CDR3 protein. The sample lists about 43,000 distinct CDR3 sequences; 20% to 25% were seen once. This clonotype was sampled from a female donor with early-stage non-small cell lung cancer. The chain uses TRBV2 and TRBJ2-1, with D possibly being TRBD1 (5 bases). Specimen: PBMCs, collected at follow-up. The CDR3 DNA follows: TGTGCCAGCACTAGGGGCTCCTACAATGAGCAGTTCTTC. This encodes CASTRGSYNEQFF.